These 31 T cell receptor beta chains were sequenced from one sample in a study of human T cells and chemical hapten exposure. TCRdb reprocessed the RACE reads with MiXCR, giving one entry per CDR3 protein. Of 150,000 to 200,000 distinct CDR3 sequences listed, approximately 24% were seen once; the top ten hold 2% to 2.5%. Time point meaning: patch test 3, about 24 weeks after DPC sensitization. Specified treatment: therapeutic diphenylcyclopropenone sensitization with weekly scalp DPC. This material consisted of whole blood, taken in connection with sensitization to the hapten diphenylcyclopropenone (DPC). The receptors shown here come from a middle-aged woman with alopecia areata. Some clones in this sample may be carry-over from other donors' samples.

This clonotype was seen a handful of times. The V and J genes are TRBV18 and TRBJ2-7; D might be TRBD1 or TRBD2, each matching 5 bases. This CDR3 has 13 amino acids. V was shortened by 5 bases and J by 2 bases, with 10 bases between the two germline ends. Germline loops: CDR1 KGHSH, CDR2 LQKENI. CDR3 coding DNA: TGTGCCAGCTCAGCCCGGGGCACCTACGAGCAGTACTTC. It yields the protein CASSARGTYEQYF.

V usage is TRBV18 and J usage is TRBJ1-1; 10 bases line up with TRBD1. The CDR3 runs 13 residues. CDR1 is KGHSH, CDR2 LQKENI, per germline. V was clipped by 3 bases and J by 11 bases; unmatched bases: 6. CDR3 amino acids: CASSPTGGVVAFF. The CDR3 nucleotides are TGTGCCAGCTCACCGACAGGGGGCGTAGTCGCTTTCTTT.

This clonotype was found many times. This chain connects TRBV5-1 to TRBJ2-1; 7 bases match TRBD2. CDR3 length equals 17 residues. Germline loops: CDR1 SGHRS, CDR2 YFSETQ. Trimming cost V 0 bases and J 3 bases; bases outside gene matches: 9. The CDR3 protein is CASSLGSAGVYYNEQFF. The CDR3 coding sequence is TGCGCCAGCAGCTTGGGATCGGCGGGAGTATACTACAATGAGCAGTTCTTC.

This clonotype has more than one count but fewer than ten. V gene TRBV6-5 combines with J gene TRBJ2-1, with 9 bases aligning to TRBD1. Losses at the gene ends were 2 bases for V and 9 bases for J; bases not matched to a gene: 8. The CDR3 runs to 15 residues. The germline V gene encodes CDR1 MNHEY and CDR2 SVGAGI. CDR3 sequence (DNA): TGTGCCAGCAGTTACGGACAGGGGATGGGCGGTGAGCAGTTCTTC. Translated: CASSYGQGMGGEQFF.

V gene TRBV28 combines with J gene TRBJ2-7, with D tentatively TRBD2 (5 bases). The CDR3 covers 13 residues. Germline V gene lookup returns CDR1 MDHEN and CDR2 SYDVKM. The V and J ends lost 6 bases and 7 bases respectively, with 16 bases between them. The CDR3, as DNA: TGTGCCAGCAGCCGCCCGGGCCGAGGGGAGCAGTACTTC. Encoded protein: CASSRPGRGEQYF.

This clonotype was detected a few times. The CDR3: CASRPLEGGDIQYF. The DNA for the CDR3 is TGTGCCAGCAGACCGCTGGAGGGTGGGGACATTCAGTACTTC. The rearrangement links TRBV7-2 to TRBJ2-4; possibly TRBD2 for D (6 bases). Germline assignment: CDR1 SGHTA and CDR2 FQGNSA. The CDR3 has 14 residues. Trimming left V 6 bases short and J 8 bases short, with 17 bases between.

This chain joins TRBV7-2 and TRBJ2-1; 8 nucleotides match TRBD2. Unmatched junction bases numbered 3, after V lost 5 bases and J lost 0 bases. This CDR3 is 15 amino acids long. Looked up from germline, CDR1 is SGHTA and CDR2 is FQGNSA. The DNA of the CDR3 is TGTGCCAGCAGCCGTAGCGGGATCTCCTACAATGAGCAGTTCTTC. Translated, it gives CASSRSGISYNEQFF.

The chain links TRBV12-3 or TRBV12-4 to TRBJ2-1; no reliable D call. The CDR3 runs to 11 residues. V lost 4 bases and J lost 10, with 8 bases in between. The DNA for the CDR3 is TGTGCCAGCAGTTCGAGTGGAGAGCAGTTCTTC. It translates to CASSSSGEQFF.

This clonotype has ten or more counts. The rearrangement uses TRBV6-1 and TRBJ1-5, with a weak D call TRBD1 (5 bases). The V gene's germline CDR1 is MNHNS and CDR2 SASEGT. Between the trimmed V and J ends, which lost 7 bases and 5 bases, there was a span of 15 bases. This CDR3 has 14 residues. The CDR3 nucleotides read TGTGCCAGCATCGGGCACAGGTCGGATCAGCCCCAGCATTTT. Amino acid sequence: CASIGHRSDQPQHF.

The chain recombines TRBV20-1 with TRBJ2-7, with D tentatively TRBD2 (5 bases). V was clipped by 3 bases and J by 0 bases, with 9 bases between them. This CDR3 has 13 amino acids. Germline CDR1 DFQATT, CDR2 SNEGSKA (reference sequence). The DNA for the CDR3 is TGCAGTGCTAGCCGGGGAAGCTCCTACGAGCAGTACTTC. Translation gives CSASRGSSYEQYF.

V is TRBV4-1 and J is TRBJ1-2, with a possible D match to TRBD1 (5 bases). The germline CDR1 and CDR2 sequences are MGHRA and YSYEKL. The germline V and J ends were trimmed by 1 base and 6 bases, with 9 bases remaining between them. This CDR3 spans 13 amino acids. The CDR3 DNA follows: TGCGCCAGCAGCCAAGCACAGGAGAATGGCTACACCTTC. As protein: CASSQAQENGYTF.

The J gene is TRBJ2-3, the V gene TRBV11-2; unclear D gene. From germline, CDR1 is SGHAT and CDR2 FQNNGV. This CDR3 contains 12 residues. Deletions cut 6 bases from V and 6 bases from J, with 10 bases between. The CDR3 loop reads CASSLNKDTQYF. CDR3 bases: TGTGCCAGCAGTCTCAATAAGGATACGCAGTATTTT.

This clonotype has a handful of counts. The V and J genes are TRBV7-9 and TRBJ1-4, with 11 bases aligning to TRBD1. V lost 5 bases to trimming and J lost 5 bases; unmatched junction nucleotides: 4. The germline V gene encodes CDR1 SEHNR and CDR2 FQNEAQ (reference sequence). The CDR3 spans 15 residues. As DNA, the CDR3 is TGTGCCAGCAGCCCCGGGACAGGGGGAAATGAAAAACTGTTTTTT. Protein product: CASSPGTGGNEKLFF. The full variable domain, in which reference TRBV7-9 and TRBJ1-4 provide the parts outside the CDR3, is DTGVSQNPRHKITKRGQNVTFRCDPISEHNRLYWYRQTLGQGPEFLTYFQNEAQLEKSRLLSDRFSAERPKGSFSTLEIQRTEQGDSAMYLCASSPGTGGNEKLFFGSGTQLSVL.

This clonotype appeared a few times. This rearrangement joins TRBV7-8 to TRBJ1-5, with D uncertain. The CDR3 has 16 residues. Trimming left V 2 bases short and J 0 bases short, with 11 bases between. Germline V gives CDR1 SGHVS, CDR2 FQNEAQ. The CDR3 here is CASSLLRTHSNQPQHF. The CDR3 nucleotides read TGTGCCAGCAGCTTATTAAGGACCCATAGCAATCAGCCCCAGCATTTT.

This clonotype was recorded many times. In DNA, the CDR3 is TGTGCCAGCCGGTACAGTGGGACATTAGCCAAAAACATTCAGTACTTC. This encodes CASRYSGTLAKNIQYF. The V gene is TRBV4-2, the J gene TRBJ2-4; D may be TRBD1 (6 bases). There are 16 residues in the CDR3. Trimming cost V 8 bases and J 0 bases, with 17 bases left between them. The germline gives CDR1 LGHNA, CDR2 YNFKEQ.

This chain links TRBV4-2 with TRBJ1-2; no clear D gene. CDR3 size: 14 residues. Trimming pared 0 bases from V and 2 bases from J, leaving 7 bases between. CDR1 and CDR2 from the germline V gene are LGHNA and YNFKEQ. CDR3 nucleotide sequence: TGTGCCAGCAGCCAAGAGAACTCGAACTATGGCTACACCTTC. Its translation: CASSQENSNYGYTF.

The chain combines TRBV7-9 with TRBJ2-2; D uncertain. The germline V and J ends were trimmed by 5 bases and 4 bases, with 11 bases remaining between them. The CDR3 covers 14 residues. The germline V gene has CDR1 SEHNR and CDR2 FQNEAQ (reference sequence). The CDR3 region is CASSGLSTTGELFF. CDR3 nucleotides: TGTGCCAGCAGCGGGCTTTCAACCACCGGGGAGCTGTTTTTT. The whole variable domain, filled in from reference TRBV7-9 and TRBJ2-2, reads DTGVSQNPRHKITKRGQNVTFRCDPISEHNRLYWYRQTLGQGPEFLTYFQNEAQLEKSRLLSDRFSAERPKGSFSTLEIQRTEQGDSAMYLCASSGLSTTGELFFGEGSRLTVL.

In its sample, this clonotype was seen a few times. J is TRBJ2-1 and V is TRBV20-1, with 13 bases matching TRBD2. This CDR3 contains 15 residues. The V segment lost 6 bases and the J segment 6 bases; nucleotides outside the gene matches: 8. The germline CDR1 and CDR2 sequences are DFQATT and SNEGSKA (reference sequence). CDR3 nucleotide sequence: TGCAGTGCGGACGTAGGGACTAGCGGGACCAATGAGCAGTTCTTC. Translated: CSADVGTSGTNEQFF.

There are a few counts of this clonotype. This chain connects TRBV6-5 to TRBJ1-2; TRBD1 matches at 7 bases. Germline V gives CDR1 MNHEY, CDR2 SVGAGI. The CDR3 has 12 residues. The junction had 4 bases not matched to a gene; V was cut back by 10 bases and J by 2 bases. The CDR3 spells CATVTGNYGYTF. The DNA of the CDR3 is TGTGCCACCGTGACAGGGAACTATGGCTACACCTTC.

In this sample, this clonotype turned up a few times. The chain has TRBV10-3 and TRBJ2-3; weak D call: TRBD2 (6 bases). The CDR3 is 15 amino acids. Germline CDR1 reads ENHRY; CDR2 reads SYGVKD. Trimming pared 4 bases from V and 2 bases from J, leaving 13 bases between. This chain's CDR3 is CAISVGGAPTDTQYF. The CDR3 nucleotides read TGTGCCATCAGTGTCGGCGGGGCCCCCACAGATACGCAGTATTTT.

The chain employs TRBV4-3 and TRBJ2-2; 8 bases map to TRBD2. Trimming removed 0 bases from V and 6 bases from J; junction bases left unmatched: 9. CDR3 length: 17 residues. The germline V gene has CDR1 LGHNA and CDR2 YSLEER. CDR3 sequence: CASSQDWEREWPGELFF. CDR3 nucleotide sequence: TGCGCCAGCAGCCAAGATTGGGAGCGGGAGTGGCCCGGGGAGCTGTTTTTT.

The chain combines TRBV7-2 with TRBJ2-3, with 10 bases aligning to TRBD2. The CDR3 is 16 residues long. CDR1 and CDR2 from the germline V gene are SGHTA and FQGNSA. The V gene end was trimmed by 6 bases and the J gene end by 0 bases; junction bases not matched to a gene: 6. The CDR3, as DNA: TGTGCCAGCAGACTCCCACTAGCGGGGAGCACAGATACGCAGTATTTT. This translates into CASRLPLAGSTDTQYF.

This clonotype came up many times. The CDR3 DNA reads TGCAGCGTTGAGGGCAGGGGGGACGGTGAAGCTTTCTTT. It is translated as CSVEGRGDGEAFF. V gene TRBV29-1 combines with J gene TRBJ1-1; 7 bases match TRBD1. CDR1 and CDR2 from the germline V gene are SQVTM and ANQGSEA. V shed 3 bases, J shed 7 bases, and the junction held 8 bases outside the gene matches. This CDR3 contains 13 residues.

This clonotype was seen only a few times. The chain combines TRBV29-1 with TRBJ1-1; tentatively, D is TRBD1 (5 bases). The V and J ends lost 6 bases and 0 bases respectively, with 14 bases between them. The CDR3 is 14 residues long. The germline V gene has CDR1 SQVTM and CDR2 ANQGSEA. The CDR3 region has the DNA TGCAGCGTAGGTCGACAGAGTATGAACACTGAAGCTTTCTTT. Translated, it gives CSVGRQSMNTEAFF.

There are a few counts of this clonotype. The rearrangement links TRBV9 to TRBJ2-6; TRBD2 agrees at 8 bases. Germline V lookup: CDR1 SGDLS, CDR2 YYNGEE. The CDR3 contains 17 residues. Trimming removed 1 base from V and 0 bases from J; junction bases left unmatched: 3. CDR3 sequence reads: CASSVLAGRSGANVLTF. CDR3 bases: TGTGCCAGCAGCGTACTAGCGGGCCGCTCTGGGGCCAACGTCCTGACTTTC.

J is TRBJ1-1 and V is TRBV20-1; possible D gene TRBD1, 6 bases. The V end was cut by 6 bases, the J end by 2 bases, with 19 bases between. The CDR3 extends over 15 amino acids. CDR1 is DFQATT, CDR2 SNEGSKA, per germline (reference sequence). The CDR3 DNA reads TGCAGTGCCATCCTACAGGGAAATGGCAACACTGAAGCTTTCTTT. This gives the protein CSAILQGNGNTEAFF.

This clonotype was seen repeatedly, ten times or more. The chain employs TRBV9 and TRBJ2-3; 10 nucleotides match TRBD1. There are 15 residues in the CDR3. Per germline, CDR1 SGDLS and CDR2 YYNGEE. V lost 0 bases, J lost 4 bases, and 2 bases stayed unmatched. The CDR3 DNA sequence: TGTGCCAGCAGCGTAGACGGACAGGGGGCAGATACGCAGTATTTT. This gives the protein CASSVDGQGADTQYF.

In DNA, the CDR3 is TGCAGCGTTGAACCTCAGGGTAATGAAAAACTGTTTTTT. Protein sequence: CSVEPQGNEKLFF. The chain links TRBV29-1 to TRBJ1-4, with a possible D match to TRBD1 (5 bases). Trimming took off 2 bases at V and 4 bases at J, with 8 bases between the two ends. CDR3 size: 13 residues. Per the germline V gene, CDR1 is SQVTM and CDR2 is ANQGSEA.

The chain uses TRBV12-3 or TRBV12-4 and TRBJ2-3, with D maybe TRBD1 (6 bases). With 7 bases removed from V and 1 base from J, the gap between germline ends came to 15 bases. The CDR3 spans 15 residues. CDR3 sequence (DNA): TGTGCCAGCACCCAGGGGAACCGGGGCACAGATACGCAGTATTTT. It encodes CASTQGNRGTDTQYF.

This chain joins TRBV28 and TRBJ2-2; the D gene is possibly TRBD2 (5 bases). CDR1 is MDHEN, CDR2 SYDVKM, per germline. Trimming pared 6 bases from V and 1 base from J, leaving 15 bases between. The CDR3 extends over 16 amino acids. DNA of the CDR3: TGTGCCAGCAGGGCGAGGATTCGGGGGAACACCGGGGAGCTGTTTTTT. Amino acid sequence: CASRARIRGNTGELFF.

This clonotype has only a few counts. This chain connects TRBV7-2 to TRBJ2-7; TRBD2 aligns across 7 bases. J was trimmed by 5 bases and V by 1 base; bases with no gene match: 8. The CDR3 is 15 amino acids. Germline CDR1 is SGHTA and CDR2 is FQGNSA. CDR3 sequence (DNA): TGTGCCAGCAGCTTAGGGGCAGGGAGGGAACACGAGCAGTACTTC. Its protein product is CASSLGAGREHEQYF. The full variable domain, completed using reference TRBV7-2 and TRBJ2-7, is GAGVSQSPSNKVTEKGKDVELRCDPISGHTALYWYRQSLGQGLEFLIYFQGNSAPDKSGLPSDRFSAERTGGSVSTLTIQRTQQEDSAVYLCASSLGAGREHEQYFGPGTRLTVT.